A single sample is the source of the 15 T cell receptor beta chains below, sequenced in a study of OX40 agonist ivuxolimab in advanced cancers. Only in-frame clones appear in the TCRdb table, and some are missing; sequencing was by immunoSEQ multiplex PCR. The table has tens of thousands of clones, around 86% seen once. Here the sequenced sample was CD4+ or CD8+ T cells sorted from blood, taken in a trial of the OX40 agonist ivuxolimab. The receptors originated from an adult with an advanced solid tumor such as melanoma, head and neck, liver or kidney cancer.

J is TRBJ2-7 and V is TRBV6-1, with D uncertain. The V gene lost 2 bases and the J gene lost 6 bases, with 8 bases spanning the gap. The CDR3 has 12 amino acids. Germline values: CDR1 MNHNS, CDR2 SASEGT. DNA of the CDR3: TGTGCCAGCAGTGAACCCCCCCGCGAGCAGTACTTC. Protein sequence: CASSEPPREQYF.

This chain links TRBV5-6 with TRBJ1-1; D is perhaps TRBD1 (5 bases). This CDR3 spans 16 amino acids. Trimming stripped 1 base from V and 0 bases from J, with 13 bases between. Germline-derived CDR1 and CDR2 are SGHDT and YYEEEE. CDR3: CASSLTGHSMNTEAFF. The CDR3 DNA is TGTGCCAGCAGCTTGACCGGACACAGCATGAACACTGAAGCTTTCTTT.

J is TRBJ2-7 and V is TRBV10-1, with D perhaps TRBD1 (6 bases). The CDR3 is 14 residues long. The germline V gene encodes CDR1 WNHNN and CDR2 SYGVQD (reference sequence). V dropped 3 bases and J dropped 4 bases, with 13 bases sitting between them. The CDR3 reads CASSEPGRGYEQYF. The CDR3 DNA sequence: TGCGCCAGCAGTGAACCGGGCAGGGGTTACGAGCAGTACTTC.

The rearrangement links TRBV6-1 to TRBJ1-1, with 9 bases lining up with TRBD1. This CDR3 is built from 15 residues. Trimming at V came to 0 bases and at J to 4 bases, leaving 3 bases not matched to a gene. CDR1 and CDR2 from the germline V gene are MNHNS and SASEGT. CDR3 nucleotides: TGTGCCAGCAGTGAAGCGCAGGGACAGGGCACTGAAGCTTTCTTT. This gives the protein CASSEAQGQGTEAFF.

Details on this clone: The sample contains more than one DNA sequence encoding this CDR3. The chain couples TRBV7-7 to TRBJ2-1; TRBD2 agrees at 8 bases. The CDR3 consists of 16 residues. The germline V gene has CDR1 SSHAT and CDR2 FNYEAQ (reference sequence). After removal of 1 base from V and 5 bases from J, the junction contained 7 bases not matched to a gene. The chain's CDR3 is CASSLGLAGGDNEQFF. As DNA, the CDR3 is TGTGCCAGCAGCTTAGGTTTGGCGGGGGGCGACAATGAGCAGTTCTTC.

This chain connects TRBV15 to TRBJ2-6, with D perhaps matching TRBD1 or TRBD2 (6 bases each). This CDR3 is built from 18 residues. Trimming took 9 bases from V and 0 from J, leaving 21 bases between them. Germline V lookup: CDR1 LNHNV, CDR2 YYDKDF (reference sequence). CDR3 coding DNA: TGTGCCACTAGGGGGTCCGCGCGGGGCGGCTCTGGGGCCAACGTCCTGACTTTC. Its translation: CATRGSARGGSGANVLTF.

This sequence joins TRBV27 and TRBJ2-5, with 15 bases aligning to TRBD2. Losses at the gene ends were 8 bases for V and 5 bases for J; bases not matched to a gene: 9. The germline V gene encodes CDR1 MNHEY and CDR2 SMNVEV (reference sequence). CDR3 length equals 16 residues. Here the CDR3 DNA reads TGTGCCAGCCGCGGACTAGCGGGGGGGCCGGTGGAGACCCAGTACTTC. It translates to CASRGLAGGPVETQYF.

The V gene is TRBV9, the J gene TRBJ2-5, with 8 bases fitting TRBD1. Germline V CDR1 and CDR2: SGDLS, YYNGEE. The CDR3 has 16 residues. V trimming: 0 bases; J trimming: 3 bases; junction bases outside the gene matches: 7. The DNA for the CDR3 is TGTGCCAGCAGCGTAGACCAGGGGGCGATTGAAGAGACCCAGTACTTC. The encoded protein is CASSVDQGAIEETQYF.

The chain joins TRBV5-1 to TRBJ2-3; D is ambiguous. In germline, CDR1 is SGHRS, CDR2 YFSETQ. Trimming left V 7 bases short and J 0 bases short, with 12 bases between. CDR3 length: 14 amino acids. Here the CDR3 reads CASRPGFSTDTQYF. CDR3 bases: TGCGCCAGCCGTCCAGGCTTTAGCACAGATACGCAGTATTTT.

J is TRBJ2-5 and V is TRBV27, with 7 nucleotides matching TRBD1. CDR1 and CDR2 (germline): MNHEY, SMNVEV (reference sequence). V lost 5 bases, J lost 4 bases, and 7 bases stayed unmatched. The CDR3 has 14 residues. CDR3 nucleotides: TGTGCCAGCAGTACCACAGGGGCTGGAGAGACCCAGTACTTC. It is translated as CASSTTGAGETQYF.

The V and J genes are TRBV28 and TRBJ2-5; tentatively, D is TRBD2 (6 bases). V lost 6 bases, J lost 5 bases, and 19 bases lay in between. The CDR3 totals 15 residues. In germline, CDR1 is MDHEN, CDR2 SYDVKM. The CDR3: CASSPRESNQETQYF. CDR3 nucleotide sequence: TGTGCCAGCAGCCCCCGGGAGTCTAATCAGGAGACCCAGTACTTC.

This clone appeared a few times. The chain is built from TRBV9 and TRBJ2-2, with D unclear. Trimming took 4 bases from V and 3 from J, leaving 16 bases between them. Per the germline V gene, CDR1 is SGDLS and CDR2 is YYNGEE. The CDR3 length is 16 residues. The CDR3 bases are TGTGCCAGCAGCTTTCAACCCCCAACCGACACCGGGGAGCTGTTTTTT. This sequence encodes CASSFQPPTDTGELFF.

The chain is built from TRBV28 and TRBJ1-2; TRBD1 might be the D (6 bases). The germline CDR1 and CDR2 sequences are MDHEN and SYDVKM. Trimming left V 6 bases short and J 4 bases short, with 9 bases between. This CDR3 region has 12 residues. The DNA of the CDR3 is TGTGCCAGCAGAACGGACAGCTATGGCTACACCTTC. It encodes CASRTDSYGYTF.

The chain links TRBV11-2 to TRBJ2-1; the D gene is possibly TRBD2 (6 bases). V gave up 5 bases and J gave up 7 bases, with 21 bases separating them. The CDR3 consists of 16 residues. Germline values: CDR1 SGHAT, CDR2 FQNNGV. Written as DNA, the CDR3 is TGTGCCAGCAGCCCCTCCTGGAGGGCCCCGTTGAATGAGCAGTTCTTC. Its translation: CASSPSWRAPLNEQFF.

The chain has TRBV7-8 and TRBJ2-3; TRBD2 might be the D (6 bases). V gave up 6 bases and J gave up 5 bases, with 21 bases separating them. The CDR3 loop spans 16 amino acids. Germline CDR1 SGHVS, CDR2 FQNEAQ. The CDR3 sequence is CASSSTGGRPLDTQYF. CDR3 sequence (DNA): TGTGCCAGCAGTTCAACCGGGGGACGGCCTTTAGATACGCAGTATTTT.